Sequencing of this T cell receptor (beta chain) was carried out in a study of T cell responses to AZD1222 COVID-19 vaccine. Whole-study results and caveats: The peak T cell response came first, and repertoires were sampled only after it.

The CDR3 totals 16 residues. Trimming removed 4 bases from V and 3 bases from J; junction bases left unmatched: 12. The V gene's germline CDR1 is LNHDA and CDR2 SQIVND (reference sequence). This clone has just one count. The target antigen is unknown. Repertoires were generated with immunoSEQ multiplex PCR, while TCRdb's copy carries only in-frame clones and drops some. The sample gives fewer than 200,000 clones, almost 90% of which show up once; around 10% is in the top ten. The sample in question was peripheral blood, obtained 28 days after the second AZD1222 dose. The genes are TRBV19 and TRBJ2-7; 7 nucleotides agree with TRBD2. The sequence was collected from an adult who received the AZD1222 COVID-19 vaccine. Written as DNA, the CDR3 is TGTGCCAGTAGTACTCAATATAAGGCTAGCGGCTACGAGCAGTACTTC. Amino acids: CASSTQYKASGYEQYF.